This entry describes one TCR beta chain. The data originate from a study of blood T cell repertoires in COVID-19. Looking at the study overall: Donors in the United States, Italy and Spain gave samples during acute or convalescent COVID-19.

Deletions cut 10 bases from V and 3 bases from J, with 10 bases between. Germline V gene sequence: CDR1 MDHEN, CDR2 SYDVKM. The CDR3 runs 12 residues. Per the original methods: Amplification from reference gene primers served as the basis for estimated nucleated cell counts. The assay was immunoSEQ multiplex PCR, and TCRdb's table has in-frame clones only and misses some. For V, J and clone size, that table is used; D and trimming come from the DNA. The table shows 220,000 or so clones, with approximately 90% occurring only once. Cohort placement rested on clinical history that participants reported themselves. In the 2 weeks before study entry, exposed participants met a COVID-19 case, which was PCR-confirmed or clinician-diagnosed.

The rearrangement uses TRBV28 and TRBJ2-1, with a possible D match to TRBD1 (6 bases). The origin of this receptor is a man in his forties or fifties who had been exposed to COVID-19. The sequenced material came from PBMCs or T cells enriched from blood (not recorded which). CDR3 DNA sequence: TGTGCCATTAGGGGACACTACAATGAGCAGTTCTTC. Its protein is CAIRGHYNEQFF. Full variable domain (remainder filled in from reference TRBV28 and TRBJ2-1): DVKVTQSSRYLVKRTGEKVFLECVQDMDHENMFWYRQDPGLGLRLIYFSYDVKMKEKGDIPEGYSVSREKKERFSLILESASTNQTSMYLCAIRGHYNEQFFGPGTRLTVL.